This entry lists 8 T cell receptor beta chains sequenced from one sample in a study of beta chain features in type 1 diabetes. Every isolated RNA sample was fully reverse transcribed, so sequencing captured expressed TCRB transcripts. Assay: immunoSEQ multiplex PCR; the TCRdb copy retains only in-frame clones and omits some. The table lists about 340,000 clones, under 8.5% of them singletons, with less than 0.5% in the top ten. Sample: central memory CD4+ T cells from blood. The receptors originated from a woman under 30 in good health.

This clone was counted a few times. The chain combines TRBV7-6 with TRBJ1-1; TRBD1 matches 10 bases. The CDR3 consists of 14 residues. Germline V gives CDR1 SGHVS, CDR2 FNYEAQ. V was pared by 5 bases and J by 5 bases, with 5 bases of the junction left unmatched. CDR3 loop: CASSPDRGRTEAFF. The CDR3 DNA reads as TGTGCCAGCAGCCCAGACAGGGGGCGAACTGAAGCTTTCTTT.

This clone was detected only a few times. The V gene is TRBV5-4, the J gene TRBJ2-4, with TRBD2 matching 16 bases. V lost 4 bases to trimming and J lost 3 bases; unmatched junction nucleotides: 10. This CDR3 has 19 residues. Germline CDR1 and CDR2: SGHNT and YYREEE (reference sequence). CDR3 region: CASSPTGTSGRGGKNIQYF. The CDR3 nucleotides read TGTGCCAGCAGCCCGACCGGGACTAGCGGGAGGGGGGGCAAAAACATTCAGTACTTC.

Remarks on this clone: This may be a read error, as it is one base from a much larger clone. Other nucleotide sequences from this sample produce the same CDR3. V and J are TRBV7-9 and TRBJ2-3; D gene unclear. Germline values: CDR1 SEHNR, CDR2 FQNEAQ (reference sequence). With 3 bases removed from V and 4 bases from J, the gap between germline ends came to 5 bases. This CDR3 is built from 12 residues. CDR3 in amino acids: CASSLAADTQYF. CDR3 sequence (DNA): TGTGCCAGCAGCTTGGCGGCAGATACGCAGTATTTT.

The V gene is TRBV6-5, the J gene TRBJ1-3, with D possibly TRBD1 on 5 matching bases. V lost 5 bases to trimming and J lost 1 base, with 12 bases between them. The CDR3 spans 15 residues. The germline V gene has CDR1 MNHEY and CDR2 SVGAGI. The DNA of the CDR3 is TGTGCCAGCAGTCGTTATCAGGGTTCTGGAAACACCATATATTTT. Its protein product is CASSRYQGSGNTIYF.

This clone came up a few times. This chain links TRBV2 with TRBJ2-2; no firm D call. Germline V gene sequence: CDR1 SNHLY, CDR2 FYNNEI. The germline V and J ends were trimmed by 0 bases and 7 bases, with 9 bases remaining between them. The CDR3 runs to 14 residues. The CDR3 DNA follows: TGTGCCAGCAGTGAAGCTCTAGTGAGCGGGGAGCTGTTTTTT. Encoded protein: CASSEALVSGELFF. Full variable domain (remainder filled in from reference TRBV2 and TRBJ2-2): EPEVTQTPSHQVTQMGQEVILRCVPISNHLYFYWYRQILGQKVEFLVSFYNNEISEKSEIFDDQFSVERPDGSNFTLKIRSTKLEDSAMYFCASSEALVSGELFFGEGSRLTVL.

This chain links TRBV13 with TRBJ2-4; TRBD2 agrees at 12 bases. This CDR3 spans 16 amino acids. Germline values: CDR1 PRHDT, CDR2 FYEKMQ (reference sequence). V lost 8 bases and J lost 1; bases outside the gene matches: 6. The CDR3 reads CASRLAGEGAKNIQYF. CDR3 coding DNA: TGTGCCAGCCGACTAGCGGGAGAGGGGGCCAAAAACATTCAGTACTTC. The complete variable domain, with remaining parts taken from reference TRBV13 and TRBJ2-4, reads AAGVIQSPRHLIKEKRETATLKCYPIPRHDTVYWYQQGPGQDPQFLISFYEKMQSDKGSIPDRFSAQQFSDYHSELNMSSLELGDSALYFCASRLAGEGAKNIQYFGAGTRLSVL.

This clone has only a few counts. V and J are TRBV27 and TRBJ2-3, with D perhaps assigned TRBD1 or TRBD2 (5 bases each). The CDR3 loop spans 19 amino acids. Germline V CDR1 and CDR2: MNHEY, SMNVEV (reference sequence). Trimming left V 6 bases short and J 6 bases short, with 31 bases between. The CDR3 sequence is CASRRGVNARNSVMDTQYF. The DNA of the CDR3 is TGTGCCAGCAGAAGAGGGGTAAATGCCCGAAATAGTGTTATGGATACGCAGTATTTT.

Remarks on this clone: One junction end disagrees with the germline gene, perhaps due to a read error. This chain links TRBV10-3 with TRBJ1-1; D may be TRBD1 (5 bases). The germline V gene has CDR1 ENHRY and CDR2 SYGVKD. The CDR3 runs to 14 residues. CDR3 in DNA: TGTGCCAGCAGTCTACAGTATGGGGGCACTGAAGCTTTCTTT. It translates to CASSLQYGGTEAFF.